The present TCR beta chain was sequenced within a study of blood T cell repertoires in COVID-19. In the authors' workflow: Estimates of nucleated cell counts were drawn from the amplification of reference gene primers. Method: immunoSEQ multiplex PCR; TCRdb's copy keeps in-frame clones and lacks some. V and J calls and clone size are given by that table; D and trimming were obtained from the DNA. The table includes 200,000 to 250,000 clones, around 88% detected once. Only one count was recorded for this clone. The CDR3 runs 14 residues. Germline assignment: CDR1 SQVTM and CDR2 ANQGSEA. Trimming took 0 bases from V and 7 from J; bases not matched to a gene: 7. The study drew participants aged about 18 to 95 years from 24 US areas.

The sequencing input was PBMCs or T cells enriched from blood (not recorded which). The V and J genes are TRBV29-1 and TRBJ1-2; 8 nucleotides line up with TRBD1. The sequence was collected from a woman in her 50s with acute COVID-19. CDR3 nucleotides: TGCAGCGTTGAAGATCTGGACAGGGAGCGTGGCTACACCTTC. It codes for CSVEDLDRERGYTF.